Below, 2 T cell receptor beta chains from the same sample are listed, as sequenced in a study of cytotoxic CD8 clonotypes in ibrutinib-treated CLL. Clones were read by immunoSEQ multiplex PCR, and TCRdb kept only the in-frame ones, dropping some. Altogether over 200,000 clones are present, 70% being singletons, with the ten largest covering roughly 5.9%. Sequenced material: PBMCs, taken after 12 months of ibrutinib treatment. These TCRs come from a human donor with chronic lymphocytic leukemia.

The rearrangement joins TRBV2 to TRBJ2-1; D not certain. V was trimmed by 6 bases and J by 5 bases, leaving 5 bases between them. CDR3 length: 11 amino acids. Germline CDR1 and CDR2: SNHLY and FYNNEI. The CDR3 protein is CASRRDNEQFF. The CDR3 DNA sequence: TGTGCCAGCAGAAGGGACAATGAGCAGTTCTTC.

The chain has TRBV7-6 and TRBJ1-6; D remains ambiguous. From germline, CDR1 is SGHVS and CDR2 FNYEAQ. The length of the CDR3 is 14 residues. The V gene lost 10 bases and the J gene lost 7 bases, with 17 bases spanning the gap. The CDR3 protein is CATQRAPGNSPLHF. CDR3 DNA: TGTGCCACCCAGCGGGCCCCCGGGAATTCACCCCTCCACTTT.